This passage covers 14 T cell receptor beta chains from one sample sequenced in a study of blood T cell repertoires in COVID-19. Profiled with immunoSEQ multiplex PCR; TCRdb holds only in-frame clones, not every one. The sample contains more than 95,000 clones, 75% to 90% of which appear only once. The sequencing sample was made of peripheral blood. These TCRs come from an elderly woman with COVID-19, enrolled during active disease.

The rearrangement joins TRBV9 to TRBJ1-3; D perhaps matches TRBD1 (5 bases). The V and J ends lost 2 bases and 0 bases respectively, with 6 bases between them. Germline V gives CDR1 SGDLS, CDR2 YYNGEE. This CDR3 is 14 amino acids long. DNA of the CDR3: TGTGCCAGCAGCGTGACAGACTCTGGAAACACCATATATTTT. Translating gives CASSVTDSGNTIYF. The variable domain in full, completed from reference TRBV9 and TRBJ1-3, reads DSGVTQTPKHLITATGQRVTLRCSPRSGDLSVYWYQQSLDQGLQFLIQYYNGEERAKGNILERFSAQQFPDLHSELNLSSLELGDSALYFCASSVTDSGNTIYFGEGSWLTVV.

This clone was counted a few times. The J gene is TRBJ1-5, the V gene TRBV13; 8 nucleotides agree with TRBD1. The CDR3 extends over 15 amino acids. The trim removed 5 bases at V and 2 bases at J, leaving 5 bases unmatched. The germline V gene has CDR1 PRHDT and CDR2 FYEKMQ (reference sequence). As DNA, the CDR3 is TGTGCCAGCAGCGAAGGGACAGGAGGCAATCAGCCCCAGCATTTT. Translating it yields CASSEGTGGNQPQHF.

The chain couples TRBV28 to TRBJ1-2; TRBD1 aligns across 7 bases. Losses at the gene ends were 11 bases for V and 5 bases for J; bases not matched to a gene: 11. This CDR3 contains 13 residues. Germline CDR1 and CDR2: MDHEN and SYDVKM. CDR3 in DNA: TGTGCCGTTGAGGGGGCGACCACTTATGGCTACACCTTC. It translates to CAVEGATTYGYTF.

The chain combines TRBV9 with TRBJ2-5, with TRBD1 matching over 8 bases. The CDR3 is made up of 15 amino acids. The ends lost 0 bases at V and 3 bases at J; junction bases unmatched: 4. The germline V gene has CDR1 SGDLS and CDR2 YYNGEE. CDR3 in DNA: TGTGCCAGCAGCGTAGTTGCAGGGGGCGAAGAGACCCAGTACTTC. It specifies CASSVVAGGEETQYF.

The chain links TRBV28 to TRBJ2-7, with a weak D call TRBD2 (5 bases). Germline V CDR1 and CDR2: MDHEN, SYDVKM. V lost 6 bases to trimming and J lost 1 base, with 7 bases between them. The CDR3 loop spans 12 amino acids. The CDR3 loop reads CASSGISYEQYF. CDR3 in DNA: TGTGCCAGCAGCGGGATTTCCTACGAGCAGTACTTC.

V gene TRBV7-2 combines with J gene TRBJ2-3; 9 bases fit TRBD2. The CDR3 contains 17 residues. In germline, CDR1 is SGHTA, CDR2 FQGNSA. The V gene end was trimmed by 4 bases and the J gene end by 2 bases; junction bases not matched to a gene: 10. CDR3 in DNA: TGTGCCAGCAGCTCCCCGACTAGCGGAAACCCCACAGATACGCAGTATTTT. Its protein product is CASSSPTSGNPTDTQYF.

This clone was seen more than once but under ten times. V gene TRBV14 combines with J gene TRBJ1-6, with unresolved D. Per germline, CDR1 SGHDN and CDR2 FVKESK. V lost 4 bases and J 6 bases, leaving 7 bases between the germline ends. The CDR3 consists of 13 residues. CDR3 nucleotides: TGTGCCAGCAGCCGATTGAGTAATTCACCCCTCCACTTT. This encodes CASSRLSNSPLHF.

The chain joins TRBV28 to TRBJ1-4, with TRBD1 matching over 9 bases. The germline V gene has CDR1 MDHEN and CDR2 SYDVKM. V lost 2 bases and J lost 7; bases outside the gene matches: 5. The CDR3 runs to 15 residues. The CDR3 loop reads CASSLVTGGSEKLFF. The CDR3 region has the DNA TGTGCCAGCAGTTTAGTGACAGGGGGTAGTGAAAAACTGTTTTTT.

The chain is built from TRBV13 and TRBJ2-3, with D possibly TRBD1 on 6 matching bases. Trimming removed 5 bases from V and 4 bases from J, with 16 bases in between. Germline-derived CDR1 and CDR2 are PRHDT and FYEKMQ (reference sequence). The CDR3 spans 15 residues. As DNA, the CDR3 is TGTGCCAGCAGCCTCCTCAGGGGAAGTGCAGATACGCAGTATTTT. As protein: CASSLLRGSADTQYF.

This clone was found a few times. V gene TRBV5-6 combines with J gene TRBJ2-1, with TRBD2 matching over 10 bases. Unmatched junction bases numbered 2, after V lost 4 bases and J lost 1 base. Per the germline V gene, CDR1 is SGHDT and CDR2 is YYEEEE. The CDR3 is 15 amino acids. The CDR3 region is CASSVTSGSYNEQFF. As DNA, the CDR3 is TGTGCCAGCAGCGTGACTAGCGGGTCCTACAATGAGCAGTTCTTC.

V and J are TRBV5-4 and TRBJ1-2; TRBD1 is a possible D gene (6 bases). Germline values: CDR1 SGHNT, CDR2 YYREEE (reference sequence). V was clipped by 2 bases and J by 4 bases, with 12 bases between them. The CDR3 contains 14 residues. This chain's CDR3 is CASSLTGLFYGYTF. CDR3 DNA: TGTGCCAGCAGCTTAACAGGGCTTTTCTATGGCTACACCTTC.

The rearrangement uses TRBV19 and TRBJ2-3; TRBD1 matches at 9 bases. CDR3 length: 16 amino acids. Trimming cost V 5 bases and J 7 bases; bases outside gene matches: 13. Per the germline V gene, CDR1 is LNHDA and CDR2 is SQIVND (reference sequence). The CDR3 DNA follows: TGTGCCAGTAGTCTCCGGGGGACAGGGACATTTTATACGCAGTATTTT. Translation gives CASSLRGTGTFYTQYF. Full variable domain (remainder filled in from reference TRBV19 and TRBJ2-3): DGGITQSPKYLFRKEGQNVTLSCEQNLNHDAMYWYRQDPGQGLRLIYYSQIVNDFQKGDIAEGYSVSREKKESFPLTVTSAQKNPTAFYLCASSLRGTGTFYTQYFGPGTRLTVL.

The CDR3 region is CASSPTGLAGGPRAETQYF. Written as DNA, the CDR3 is TGTGCCAGCAGTCCTACGGGACTAGCGGGAGGGCCAAGGGCAGAGACCCAGTACTTC. The chain has TRBV27 and TRBJ2-5; TRBD2 matches at 16 bases. The V segment lost 5 bases and the J segment 4 bases; nucleotides outside the gene matches: 13. This CDR3 has 19 residues. Germline CDR1 reads MNHEY; CDR2 reads SMNVEV (reference sequence).

Written as DNA, the CDR3 is TGCAGCGTTGCTCAGGGTTTGGATCGAGGCTACACCTTC. Translated: CSVAQGLDRGYTF. This chain uses TRBV29-1 with TRBJ1-2; TRBD1 might be the D (5 bases). The CDR3 is made up of 13 amino acids. Trimming shortened V by 4 bases and J by 8 bases, and 17 bases separated the two germline ends. Germline assignment: CDR1 SQVTM and CDR2 ANQGSEA.